The rows below give T cell receptor beta chains drawn from one sample of a study of yellow fever vaccine responses in identical twins. TCRdb redid the calling of the RT-PCR reads with MiXCR, one entry per CDR3 protein. The sample shows tens of thousands of distinct CDR3 sequences, almost 60% of them seen only once. The input for sequencing was T cells from blood (PBMCs), unsorted or a sorted subset (not recorded which), taken before or after yellow fever vaccination (not recorded which). The source of these receptors is a woman aged 18 to 35 who received the yellow fever vaccine. The CDR3 runs from the conserved cysteine through the conserved F or W. A D gene is named only where the DNA matches it firmly. Not all rows give a size; the values are once, few, many and, for expanded clones, a class.

j_gene,abundance,d_gene,v_gene,len,CDR3aa,CDR3nt
TRBJ2-1,.,TRBD1,TRBV12-3/TRBV12-4,15,CASSTKGTVYNEQFF,TGTGCCAGCAGCACCAAAGGGACAGTCTACAATGAGCAGTTCTTC
TRBJ2-2,.,.,TRBV15,16,CATSRDWGKGGGELFF,TGTGCCACCAGCAGAGATTGGGGGAAGGGTGGCGGGGAGCTGTTTTTT
TRBJ1-1,.,.,TRBV29-1,14,CSVRQAEMNTEAFF,TGCAGCGTTAGACAAGCAGAGATGAACACTGAAGCTTTCTTT
TRBJ2-5,.,.,TRBV18,12,CASSPSSETQYF,TGTGCCAGCTCACCAAGCTCGGAGACCCAGTACTTC
TRBJ1-1,.,.,TRBV5-1,14,CASSARGGNTEAFF,TGCGCCAGCAGCGCGAGAGGCGGTAACACTGAAGCTTTCTTT
TRBJ1-3,.,.,TRBV18,12,CASLLTGNTIYF,TGTGCCAGCTTACTCACTGGAAACACCATATATTTT
TRBJ2-4,.,TRBD1,TRBV5-1,14,CASSLGGQGPIQYF,TGCGCCAGCAGCTTGGGAGGACAGGGTCCCATTCAGTACTTC
TRBJ2-1,.,.,TRBV29-1,12,CSVESGINEQFF,TGCAGCGTTGAAAGCGGAATCAATGAGCAGTTCTTC
TRBJ1-1,.,.,TRBV29-1,14,CSVEWWAMNTEAFF,TGCAGCGTTGAGTGGTGGGCCATGAACACTGAAGCTTTCTTT
TRBJ2-1,.,.,TRBV29-1,14,CSVEDLFSYNEQFF,TGCAGCGTTGAAGATCTGTTCAGCTACAATGAGCAGTTCTTC
TRBJ2-5,few,.,TRBV5-5,13,CASSLRSEETQYF,TGTGCCAGCAGCTTGCGGTCCGAAGAGACCCAGTACTTC
TRBJ2-5,.,.,TRBV23-1,16,CASSQPRGHLQETQYF,TGCGCCAGCAGTCAACCCCGGGGACACCTCCAAGAGACCCAGTACTTC
TRBJ1-1,.,.,TRBV6-1,13,CASTGVMNTEAFF,TGTGCCAGCACAGGGGTTATGAACACTGAAGCTTTCTTT
TRBJ2-6,once,.,TRBV6-5,15,CASSYGWSGANVLTF,TGTGCCAGCAGTTATGGGTGGTCTGGGGCCAACGTCCTGACTTTC
TRBJ1-6,.,.,TRBV11-1,15,CASSFGQGTHSPLHF,TGTGCCAGCAGCTTTGGGCAGGGAACCCACTCACCCCTCCACTTT
TRBJ2-1,few,TRBD2,TRBV18,15,CASSPSSGTYNEQFF,TGTGCCAGCTCACCATCTAGCGGAACCTACAATGAGCAGTTCTTC
TRBJ2-5,.,.,TRBV12-1,13,CASRRDFGETQYF,TGTGCCAGCAGGCGGGACTTCGGGGAGACCCAGTACTTC
TRBJ1-5,.,.,TRBV5-1,15,CASSLGGAGNQPQHF,TGCGCCAGCAGCTTGGGAGGGGCTGGCAATCAGCCCCAGCATTTT
TRBJ2-2,once,.,TRBV5-1,14,CASSSSVGTGELFF,TGCGCCAGCAGTTCTAGCGTGGGCACCGGGGAGCTGTTTTTT
TRBJ1-2,.,.,TRBV24-1,12,CATSDFQYGYTF,TGTGCCACCAGTGATTTCCAATATGGCTACACCTTC
TRBJ1-1,.,.,TRBV10-3,13,CAISPRGRVEAFF,TGTGCCATCAGCCCCCGGGGGAGGGTTGAAGCTTTCTTT
TRBJ1-5,few,.,TRBV4-2,17,CASSQEVEGASNQPQHF,TGTGCCAGCAGCCAAGAGGTGGAGGGCGCGAGCAATCAGCCCCAGCATTTT
TRBJ2-7,.,.,TRBV7-6,15,CASSFGSDPSYEQYF,TGTGCCAGCAGCTTCGGGTCAGACCCCTCCTACGAGCAGTACTTC
TRBJ1-1,.,.,TRBV15,12,CATSRDGTEAFF,TGTGCCACCAGCAGAGATGGCACTGAAGCTTTCTTT
TRBJ2-1,.,TRBD2,TRBV12-3/TRBV12-4,15,CASRQGSGRGNEQFF,TGTGCCAGCAGACAAGGTAGCGGGAGGGGCAATGAGCAGTTCTTC
TRBJ2-5,few,TRBD2,TRBV4-1,16,CASSHTSGGAGETQYF,TGCGCCAGCAGCCACACTAGCGGGGGGGCCGGGGAGACCCAGTACTTC
TRBJ2-7,.,.,TRBV20-1,13,CSARGQYNYEQYF,TGCAGTGCTAGAGGTCAATATAACTACGAGCAGTACTTC
TRBJ2-1,.,TRBD2,TRBV7-3,15,CASSSQGLADNEQFF,TGTGCCAGCAGCTCGCAGGGACTAGCGGACAATGAGCAGTTCTTC
TRBJ2-1,.,TRBD2,TRBV29-1,14,CSVWGGRFYNEQFF,TGCAGCGTATGGGGCGGGAGATTCTACAATGAGCAGTTCTTC
TRBJ1-1,.,.,TRBV15,13,CATSKDWGAEAFF,TGTGCCACCAGCAAGGATTGGGGGGCTGAAGCTTTCTTT
TRBJ2-1,few,.,TRBV25-1,14,CASSTGGRFNEQFF,TGTGCCAGTTCCACCGGCGGTAGATTCAATGAGCAGTTCTTC
TRBJ1-1,.,.,TRBV11-1,17,CASSSLKRGGKDTEAFF,TGTGCCAGCAGCTCCTTAAAGAGGGGGGGGAAGGACACTGAAGCTTTCTTT
TRBJ1-5,few,.,TRBV2,13,CASSEGLIQPQHF,TGTGCCAGCAGTGAAGGGCTTATACAGCCCCAGCATTTT
TRBJ2-5,.,TRBD1,TRBV7-9,15,CASSLVDRGMKTQYF,TGTGCCAGCAGCTTAGTAGACAGGGGCATGAAGACCCAGTACTTC
TRBJ2-1,.,TRBD2,TRBV11-2,15,CASSPGLAVYNEQFF,TGTGCCAGCAGCCCTGGGCTAGCGGTATATAATGAGCAGTTCTTC
TRBJ2-5,once,.,TRBV4-1,16,CASSQVVAQVEKTQYF,TGCGCCAGCAGCCAAGTTGTTGCACAGGTAGAGAAGACCCAGTACTTC
TRBJ2-3,.,.,TRBV7-8,14,CASSLWRLADTQYF,TGTGCCAGCAGCTTATGGCGTCTAGCGGATACGCAGTATTTT
TRBJ2-3,.,.,TRBV20-1,14,CSARGRWGTDTQYF,TGCAGTGCTAGAGGACGGTGGGGCACAGATACGCAGTATTTT
TRBJ1-1,.,.,TRBV12-3/TRBV12-4,13,CASRYERNTEAFF,TGTGCCAGCAGGTATGAAAGGAACACTGAAGCTTTCTTT
TRBJ2-7,.,.,TRBV15,15,CATSRDATPSYEQYF,TGTGCCACCAGCAGAGATGCCACCCCCTCCTACGAGCAGTACTTC
TRBJ2-7,few,TRBD1,TRBV27,13,CASISTGGYEQYF,TGTGCCAGCATTTCGACAGGGGGTTACGAGCAGTACTTC
TRBJ1-3,.,.,TRBV9,16,CASSVSSGLAGNTIYF,TGTGCCAGCAGCGTAAGCTCGGGATTGGCTGGAAACACCATATATTTT
TRBJ2-1,.,.,TRBV29-1,13,CSVEVLVANEQFF,TGCAGCGTTGAGGTCTTGGTAGCGAATGAGCAGTTCTTC
TRBJ2-5,few,TRBD2,TRBV29-1,14,CSVEVLAGQETQYF,TGCAGCGTTGAAGTCCTAGCGGGACAAGAGACCCAGTACTTC
TRBJ2-7,.,TRBD1,TRBV18,14,CASSTGTGSYEQYF,TGTGCCAGCTCAACCGGGACAGGCTCCTACGAGCAGTACTTC
TRBJ2-2,.,.,TRBV10-1,13,CASNRIAGGELFF,TGCGCCAGCAATAGGATCGCTGGCGGGGAGCTGTTTTTT
TRBJ1-6,.,.,TRBV7-9,14,CASSPGTENSPLHF,TGTGCCAGCAGCCCCGGGACCGAGAATTCACCCCTCCACTTT
TRBJ1-3,.,TRBD1,TRBV5-6,15,CASSRTGVSGNTIYF,TGTGCCAGCAGCCGGACAGGAGTATCCGGAAACACCATATATTTT
TRBJ1-2,few,.,TRBV19,13,CASSLAPNYGYTF,TGTGCCAGTAGCCTTGCACCTAACTATGGCTACACCTTC
TRBJ2-7,few,TRBD1,TRBV12-3/TRBV12-4,14,CASSTQGPIYEQYF,TGTGCCAGCAGTACACAGGGGCCCATCTACGAGCAGTACTTC
TRBJ2-2,.,.,TRBV12-3/TRBV12-4,13,CASSFWDTGELFF,TGTGCCAGCAGTTTCTGGGACACCGGGGAGCTGTTTTTT
TRBJ2-4,.,TRBD1,TRBV6-2/TRBV6-3,17,CASSYETGGLFSTIQYF,TGTGCCAGCAGTTACGAAACAGGGGGCCTTTTTTCCACCATTCAGTACTTC
TRBJ1-1,.,.,TRBV27,13,CASSFRLNTEAFF,TGTGCCAGCAGTTTTCGGTTGAACACTGAAGCTTTCTTT